This entry lists 19 T cell receptor beta chains sequenced from one sample in a study of cytomegalovirus exposure and HLA in healthy donors. The PCR was carried out with 60 Vbeta primers and 13 Jbeta primers. Assay: immunoSEQ multiplex PCR; the TCRdb copy retains only in-frame clones and omits some. The data show roughly 110,000 clones, roughly three quarters seen once. Sequencing input: PBMCs. These receptors were obtained from a woman aged 35 to 49 in good health and CMV-seropositive.

A note on this clone: Other DNA sequences of this sample code for an identical CDR3. The chain links TRBV4-2 to TRBJ1-3; D possibly corresponds to TRBD1 (6 bases). This CDR3 has 17 residues. The V and J ends lost 0 bases and 3 bases respectively, with 15 bases between them. CDR1 is LGHNA and CDR2 is YNFKEQ in the germline V gene. The CDR3 region is CASSQDVGQGYGNTIYF. The CDR3 coding sequence is TGTGCCAGCAGCCAAGATGTAGGCCAGGGGTATGGAAACACCATATATTTT.

This clone was found a few times. The CDR3 nucleotides read TGCGCCAGCAGCTTGGACCCCCAGGGATCCTATGGCTACACCTTC. Translating gives CASSLDPQGSYGYTF. V usage is TRBV5-1 and J usage is TRBJ1-2; maybe TRBD1 (5 bases). The ends were cut back, 0 bases at V and 4 bases at J, with 13 bases in the middle. CDR1 and CDR2 (germline): SGHRS, YFSETQ. The CDR3 runs to 15 residues.

The genes are TRBV19 and TRBJ1-5, with D unclear. The CDR3 has 14 amino acids. Trimming left V 5 bases short and J 2 bases short, with 10 bases between. CDR1 LNHDA and CDR2 SQIVND come from the germline V gene (reference sequence). The CDR3 loop reads CASSRGNRNQPQHF. The CDR3 coding sequence is TGTGCCAGTAGTCGCGGTAATCGCAATCAGCCCCAGCATTTT. Using reference TRBV19 and TRBJ1-5 for the parts outside the CDR3, the full variable domain is DGGITQSPKYLFRKEGQNVTLSCEQNLNHDAMYWYRQDPGQGLRLIYYSQIVNDFQKGDIAEGYSVSREKKESFPLTVTSAQKNPTAFYLCASSRGNRNQPQHFGDGTRLSIL.

This clone has just a few counts. The chain has TRBV6-1 and TRBJ2-5, with a weak D call TRBD2 (6 bases). Trimming stripped 2 bases from V and 7 bases from J, with 17 bases between. CDR1 MNHNS and CDR2 SASEGT come from the germline V gene. This CDR3 has 15 residues. Here the CDR3 DNA reads TGTGCCAGCAGTGAATCTCTTGGGCGTAGCGGGACCCAGTACTTC. It translates to CASSESLGRSGTQYF.

The chain combines TRBV7-9 with TRBJ1-1; possible D gene TRBD1, 5 bases. Trimming left V 3 bases short and J 5 bases short, with 10 bases between. The CDR3 is made up of 13 amino acids. CDR1 and CDR2 from the germline V gene are SEHNR and FQNEAQ (reference sequence). The CDR3 loop reads CASSFMGGTEAFF. The CDR3 DNA reads TGTGCCAGCAGCTTCATGGGGGGGACTGAAGCTTTCTTT.

V usage is TRBV25-1 and J usage is TRBJ1-1, with D perhaps TRBD1 (5 bases). The CDR3 runs to 14 residues. Between the trimmed V and J ends, which lost 5 bases and 5 bases, there was a span of 15 bases. Germline loops: CDR1 MGHDK, CDR2 SYGVNS. CDR3 DNA: TGTGCCAGCAGTCTCACGGGGGGAGGGACTGAAGCTTTCTTT. Translation gives CASSLTGGGTEAFF.

The chain is built from TRBV6-5 and TRBJ2-3, with D unclear. Germline V gene lookup returns CDR1 MNHEY and CDR2 SVGAGI. This CDR3 comprises 15 residues. V shed 2 bases and J shed 1 base, with 10 bases lying between them. The CDR3 spells CASSYAKSGTDTQYF. The DNA of the CDR3 is TGTGCCAGCAGTTACGCGAAATCCGGCACAGATACGCAGTATTTT.

This chain connects TRBV29-1 to TRBJ2-3, with 7 bases lining up with TRBD1. CDR3 length: 15 residues. V dropped 6 bases and J dropped 0; count of bases not matched to a gene: 9. Germline-derived CDR1 and CDR2 are SQVTM and ANQGSEA. In DNA, the CDR3 is TGCAGCGTCCGGAGACAGGGCCTTAGCACAGATACGCAGTATTTT. Residues: CSVRRQGLSTDTQYF.

The chain has TRBV5-1 and TRBJ1-1; the match to TRBD1 covers 7 bases. The V gene's germline CDR1 is SGHRS and CDR2 YFSETQ. Trimming took 2 bases from V and 5 from J; bases not matched to a gene: 9. The CDR3 is 15 residues long. The CDR3 sequence is CASSFTGEFETEAFF. The DNA of the CDR3 is TGCGCCAGCAGCTTCACAGGGGAATTCGAAACTGAAGCTTTCTTT.

The chain links TRBV4-1 to TRBJ1-1; 11 bases match TRBD1. The V gene's germline CDR1 is MGHRA and CDR2 YSYEKL. V was clipped by 3 bases and J by 5 bases; unmatched bases: 11. This CDR3 is 17 amino acids long. The CDR3 sequence is CASSQDGTGGRLTEAFF. The CDR3 DNA is TGCGCCAGCAGCCAGGACGGGACAGGGGGAAGGCTGACTGAAGCTTTCTTT.

This rearrangement joins TRBV11-2 to TRBJ2-7; 7 bases match TRBD1. Germline V lookup: CDR1 SGHAT, CDR2 FQNNGV. V shed 6 bases and J 7 bases; nucleotides not matched to a gene: 15. The CDR3 has 15 residues. The chain's CDR3 is CASSPSPGQRREQYF. The CDR3 DNA reads TGTGCCAGCAGTCCATCCCCGGGACAGCGAAGAGAGCAGTACTTC.

V and J are TRBV7-2 and TRBJ2-3, with 7 nucleotides matching TRBD2. The V and J ends lost 3 bases and 6 bases, in that order; junction bases with no gene match: 12. There are 16 residues in the CDR3. The germline V gene has CDR1 SGHTA and CDR2 FQGNSA. CDR3 amino acids: CASSLNLAVGTDTQYF. The CDR3, as DNA: TGTGCCAGCAGCTTGAATCTAGCGGTCGGGACCGATACGCAGTATTTT.

The CDR3 protein is CASSFGLAVENEQFF. The CDR3 bases are TGTGCCAGCAGCTTTGGTCTAGCGGTGGAAAATGAGCAGTTCTTC. The J gene is TRBJ2-1, the V gene TRBV7-9; 7 nucleotides match TRBD2. CDR3 length equals 15 residues. V shed 3 bases, J shed 7 bases, and the junction held 9 bases outside the gene matches. Germline loops: CDR1 SEHNR, CDR2 FQNEAQ (reference sequence).

The rearrangement uses TRBV30 and TRBJ1-1; tentative D call: TRBD1 (5 bases). V was cut by 0 bases and J by 5 bases, with 13 bases left in between. The CDR3 runs to 14 residues. CDR1 is GTSNPN, CDR2 SVGIG, per germline (reference sequence). CDR3 nucleotide sequence: TGTGCCTGGAGTGTCGTCCTAGGGGCTACTGAAGCTTTCTTT. It is translated as CAWSVVLGATEAFF.

V is TRBV6-5 and J is TRBJ2-2; TRBD1 matches 7 bases. With V trimmed by 4 bases and J by 7 bases, 6 bases remained unmatched. The CDR3 runs to 14 residues. The germline CDR1 and CDR2 sequences are MNHEY and SVGAGI. The CDR3 protein is CASSLDRRSGELFF. CDR3 DNA: TGTGCCAGCAGTTTGGACAGGCGTAGCGGGGAGCTGTTTTTT.

This clone showed up just once. The CDR3 region is CASRRDFGEDIQYF. DNA for the CDR3: TGTGCCAGCAGGAGGGACTTTGGAGAGGACATTCAGTACTTC. The rearrangement uses TRBV5-4 and TRBJ2-4; a possible D gene is TRBD2 (6 bases). CDR1 is SGHNT and CDR2 is YYREEE in the germline V gene (reference sequence). V gave up 5 bases and J gave up 8 bases, with 17 bases separating them. The CDR3 covers 14 residues.

The sample holds a few counts of this clone. The chain recombines TRBV5-6 with TRBJ1-5, with 8 bases fitting TRBD1. J lost 2 bases, V lost 4 bases, and 5 bases had no gene match. This CDR3 region has 15 residues. CDR1 SGHDT and CDR2 YYEEEE come from the germline V gene. The CDR3 loop is CASSPRGQGNQPQHF. The CDR3 bases are TGTGCCAGCAGCCCCCGGGGACAGGGCAATCAGCCCCAGCATTTT.

The gene calls are TRBV29-1 and TRBJ1-1; 10 nucleotides line up with TRBD1. Germline loops: CDR1 SQVTM, CDR2 ANQGSEA. The CDR3 contains 13 residues. The V gene end was trimmed by 6 bases and the J gene end by 8 bases; junction bases not matched to a gene: 9. The CDR3 DNA sequence: TGCAGCGTCCGACAGGGGGCCGGGACGGAAGCTTTCTTT. This sequence encodes CSVRQGAGTEAFF.

This clone has a handful of counts. The chain combines TRBV7-3 with TRBJ1-6; the D gene is possibly TRBD1 (6 bases). With 6 bases removed from V and 10 bases from J, the gap between germline ends came to 13 bases. The CDR3 spans 13 residues. CDR1 is SGHTA and CDR2 is FQGTGA in the germline V gene. CDR3 DNA sequence: TGTGCCAGCAGTTTAGGGGGGAACTCACCCCTCCACTTT. It is translated as CASSLGGNSPLHF.